Listed below are T cell receptor beta chains from one sample, sequenced in a study of cytomegalovirus exposure and HLA in healthy donors. Libraries were prepared by immunoSEQ multiplex PCR; TCRdb keeps only in-frame clonotypes and omits some of them. The sample contains 100,000 to 150,000 clones, about three quarters of which appear only once. What was sequenced was PBMCs. The source of these receptors is a female donor in good health and CMV-seronegative. Both conserved end residues are part of each CDR3. Fields, in order: D gene, J gene, V gene, clone size, CDR3 protein, CDR3 DNA. The D gene is left open where the match is weak. Clone size, where shown, is once, few, many, or a class for clones that have expanded.

>TRBD2|TRBJ2-2|TRBV7-9|-
CASSLLAATGELFF
TGTGCCAGCAGCCTACTAGCGGCCACCGGGGAGCTGTTTTTT
>-|TRBJ1-1|TRBV19|once
CASSTPGVGAEAFF
TGTGCCAGTAGTACTCCGGGAGTAGGAGCTGAAGCTTTCTTT
>TRBD1|TRBJ2-2|TRBV7-3|-
CASTTGQGFGELFF
TGTGCCAGCACGACGGGACAGGGATTCGGGGAGCTGTTTTTT
>-|TRBJ2-2|TRBV30|-
CAWSAEGVHTGELFF
TGTGCCTGGAGTGCCGAGGGAGTGCACACCGGGGAGCTGTTTTTT
>-|TRBJ2-2|TRBV19|-
CASSIDSRGPSNTGELFF
TGTGCCAGTAGTATAGATTCTCGAGGGCCCTCGAACACCGGGGAGCTGTTTTTT
>-|TRBJ1-3|TRBV5-1|-
CASSLVGGRSGNTIYF
TGCGCCAGCAGCTTGGTGGGGGGACGCTCTGGAAACACCATATATTTT
>-|TRBJ2-4|TRBV19|-
CASSIRAAQNIQYF
TGTGCCAGTAGTATCAGGGCGGCCCAGAACATTCAGTACTTC
>-|TRBJ2-3|TRBV5-4|once
CASSFRLSTDTQYF
TGTGCCAGCAGCTTCAGGCTTAGCACAGATACGCAGTATTTT
>-|TRBJ1-5|TRBV10-2|-
CASSESLGFAQHF
TGCGCCAGCAGTGAGTCGTTGGGCTTTGCCCAGCATTTT
>TRBD1|TRBJ2-5|TRBV7-8|-
CASTTTGRETQYF
TGTGCCAGCACCACGACAGGGCGAGAGACCCAGTACTTC
>TRBD1|TRBJ1-2|TRBV9|-
CASSTPRTGWNYGYTF
TGTGCCAGCAGCACTCCCCGGACAGGGTGGAACTATGGCTACACCTTC
>-|TRBJ2-2|TRBV5-1|-
CASSAPLPGNTGELFF
TGCGCCAGCAGCGCACCCCTCCCCGGTAACACCGGGGAGCTGTTTTTT
>TRBD1|TRBJ2-1|TRBV18|-
CASSPRRTGGDEQFF
TGTGCCAGCTCACCACGCCGGACAGGGGGTGACGAGCAGTTCTTC
>TRBD2|TRBJ2-5|TRBV11-2|-
CASTQGGLAGETQYF
TGTGCCAGCACCCAAGGAGGACTAGCGGGAGAGACCCAGTACTTC
>TRBD2|TRBJ2-3|TRBV6-5|-
CASTRGGTDTQYF
TGTGCCAGCACCCGGGGGGGCACAGATACGCAGTATTTT
>TRBD1|TRBJ1-2|TRBV27|few
CASSRTGEGGYTF
TGTGCCAGCAGTCGGACAGGGGAAGGAGGCTACACCTTC
>TRBD2|TRBJ2-7|TRBV27|-
CASSFLGGAGYEQYF
TGTGCCAGCAGTTTCCTCGGGGGGGCGGGCTACGAGCAGTACTTC
>-|TRBJ1-6|TRBV2|-
CASRTALGSPLHF
TGTGCCAGCAGGACAGCCTTGGGGTCACCCCTCCACTTT
>-|TRBJ2-7|TRBV6-1|-
CASMSLRQHEQYF
TGTGCCAGTATGAGTCTACGACAGCACGAGCAGTACTTC
>-|TRBJ1-1|TRBV23-1|-
CASSQSPLNSTPGAFF
TGCGCCAGCAGTCAATCGCCCCTTAACAGCACGCCTGGGGCTTTCTTT
>TRBD1|TRBJ1-5|TRBV19|-
CASSLGTGVQPQHF
TGTGCCAGTAGTCTTGGGACAGGGGTTCAGCCCCAGCATTTT
>TRBD2|TRBJ2-3|TRBV18|-
CASSPPAQAGADTQYF
TGTGCCAGCTCACCACCGGCCCAGGCGGGGGCAGATACGCAGTATTTT
>-|TRBJ2-5|TRBV30|-
CAWSLGLQETQYF
TGTGCCTGGAGTCTGGGACTTCAAGAGACCCAGTACTTC
>-|TRBJ2-7|TRBV30|-
CAWRDKGRYEQYF
TGTGCCTGGAGGGATAAGGGGAGGTACGAGCAGTACTTC
>-|TRBJ1-2|TRBV27|-
CASSRVRANYGYTF
TGTGCCAGCAGTCGGGTGAGAGCTAACTATGGCTACACCTTC
>-|TRBJ2-1|TRBV5-4|once
CASNLGPVGEQFF
TGTGCCAGCAATCTGGGGCCGGTGGGGGAGCAGTTCTTC
>TRBD2|TRBJ2-1|TRBV5-4|-
CASATGTSAHNEQFF
TGTGCCAGCGCCACCGGGACTAGCGCCCACAATGAGCAGTTCTTC
>-|TRBJ1-6|TRBV16|-
CASSRTGFGSPLHF
TGTGCCAGCAGCCGCACAGGGTTTGGATCACCCCTCCACTTT
>-|TRBJ2-3|TRBV5-1|-
CASSLEPTTDTQYF
TGCGCCAGCAGCTTGGAACCTACCACAGATACGCAGTATTTT